This T cell receptor (beta chain) is drawn from a study of CD8 T cells in ankylosing spondylitis. Study-wide points: In ankylosing spondylitis patients, matched synovial fluid reportedly showed significant enrichment of disease-linked clones. Certain motif variants had earlier been reported in reactive arthritis synovial fluid and blood. What seemed typical of ankylosing spondylitis blood was a TCR beta motif built from about 8 highly homologous variants.

Each TCR beta library was made by quantitative 5'-RACE that incorporated molecular barcodes. TCRdb reanalysed the 5' RACE reads using MiXCR and keeps one entry per CDR3 protein. Among roughly 230,000 distinct CDR3 sequences listed, 8% to 10% were seen once. This clonotype was seen ten or more times. Its antigen is as yet unknown. Per the germline V gene, CDR1 is SGHRS and CDR2 is YFSETQ. V lost 1 base, J lost 14 bases, and 10 bases stayed unmatched. The CDR3 sequence is 14 residues long. Material: blood, either unsorted or a sorted T cell fraction (not recorded which). The receptor was derived from a female donor with ankylosing spondylitis or in good health (not recorded which). V gene TRBV5-1 combines with J gene TRBJ2-1; 9 bases match TRBD2. Here the CDR3 reads CASSLPLGREGKFF. CDR3 bases: TGCGCCAGCAGCTTGCCCTTAGGGCGGGAGGGGAAGTTCTTC.